This TCR beta chain was found in a study of blood T cell repertoires in COVID-19. Only a few counts were recorded for this clone. In the authors' methods: Estimation of nucleated cell counts was performed using reference gene primer amplification. Generated by immunoSEQ multiplex PCR, the TCRdb table keeps only in-frame clones and is missing some. That table furnishes V, J and clone size, whereas the DNA furnished D and trimming. This sample has some 300,000 clones, with around four fifths found just once. This clonotype was obtained from a woman aged 50 to 60 with active or convalescent COVID-19. The sequencing input was peripheral blood.

DNA for the CDR3: TGTGCCAGCAGCTCTCGGTGGAACACTGAAGCTTTCTTT. Its translation is CASSSRWNTEAFF. V and J are TRBV13 and TRBJ1-1; D unresolved. Trimming removed 4 bases from V and 1 base from J, with 7 bases in between. Germline lookup yields CDR1 PRHDT and CDR2 FYEKMQ (reference sequence). This CDR3 region has 13 residues.